This record covers a single T cell receptor (beta chain). The antigen is not known. Clones were read by immunoSEQ multiplex PCR, and TCRdb kept only the in-frame ones, dropping some. The repertoire holds tens of thousands of clones, approximately 95% seen once, with around 2.1% in the top ten. The donors were members of the validation cohort, which comprised 90 to 150 subjects and was separate from the first cohort of more than 500 subjects. Per the germline V gene, CDR1 is MNHEY and CDR2 is SVGAGI. V was cut by 6 bases and J by 8 bases, with 19 bases left in between. The CDR3 sequence is 14 residues long. The sample originates from a study of cytomegalovirus exposure and HLA in healthy donors. Study conclusions and caveats: The authors enumerated over 150 TCR beta chains as linked to cytomegalovirus. Rarity held for most TCR sequences, but there were some public TCRs that occurred in many donors.

This sequence originates from a woman between 18 and 29 years old in good health and CMV-seronegative. Sequencing was carried out using PBMCs. The chain links TRBV6-5 to TRBJ1-2, with TRBD1 as a possible D gene (5 bases). The CDR3 DNA sequence: TGTGCCAGCAGCCCATACAGGACCGCTGGGGGCTACACCTTC. It yields the protein CASSPYRTAGGYTF.